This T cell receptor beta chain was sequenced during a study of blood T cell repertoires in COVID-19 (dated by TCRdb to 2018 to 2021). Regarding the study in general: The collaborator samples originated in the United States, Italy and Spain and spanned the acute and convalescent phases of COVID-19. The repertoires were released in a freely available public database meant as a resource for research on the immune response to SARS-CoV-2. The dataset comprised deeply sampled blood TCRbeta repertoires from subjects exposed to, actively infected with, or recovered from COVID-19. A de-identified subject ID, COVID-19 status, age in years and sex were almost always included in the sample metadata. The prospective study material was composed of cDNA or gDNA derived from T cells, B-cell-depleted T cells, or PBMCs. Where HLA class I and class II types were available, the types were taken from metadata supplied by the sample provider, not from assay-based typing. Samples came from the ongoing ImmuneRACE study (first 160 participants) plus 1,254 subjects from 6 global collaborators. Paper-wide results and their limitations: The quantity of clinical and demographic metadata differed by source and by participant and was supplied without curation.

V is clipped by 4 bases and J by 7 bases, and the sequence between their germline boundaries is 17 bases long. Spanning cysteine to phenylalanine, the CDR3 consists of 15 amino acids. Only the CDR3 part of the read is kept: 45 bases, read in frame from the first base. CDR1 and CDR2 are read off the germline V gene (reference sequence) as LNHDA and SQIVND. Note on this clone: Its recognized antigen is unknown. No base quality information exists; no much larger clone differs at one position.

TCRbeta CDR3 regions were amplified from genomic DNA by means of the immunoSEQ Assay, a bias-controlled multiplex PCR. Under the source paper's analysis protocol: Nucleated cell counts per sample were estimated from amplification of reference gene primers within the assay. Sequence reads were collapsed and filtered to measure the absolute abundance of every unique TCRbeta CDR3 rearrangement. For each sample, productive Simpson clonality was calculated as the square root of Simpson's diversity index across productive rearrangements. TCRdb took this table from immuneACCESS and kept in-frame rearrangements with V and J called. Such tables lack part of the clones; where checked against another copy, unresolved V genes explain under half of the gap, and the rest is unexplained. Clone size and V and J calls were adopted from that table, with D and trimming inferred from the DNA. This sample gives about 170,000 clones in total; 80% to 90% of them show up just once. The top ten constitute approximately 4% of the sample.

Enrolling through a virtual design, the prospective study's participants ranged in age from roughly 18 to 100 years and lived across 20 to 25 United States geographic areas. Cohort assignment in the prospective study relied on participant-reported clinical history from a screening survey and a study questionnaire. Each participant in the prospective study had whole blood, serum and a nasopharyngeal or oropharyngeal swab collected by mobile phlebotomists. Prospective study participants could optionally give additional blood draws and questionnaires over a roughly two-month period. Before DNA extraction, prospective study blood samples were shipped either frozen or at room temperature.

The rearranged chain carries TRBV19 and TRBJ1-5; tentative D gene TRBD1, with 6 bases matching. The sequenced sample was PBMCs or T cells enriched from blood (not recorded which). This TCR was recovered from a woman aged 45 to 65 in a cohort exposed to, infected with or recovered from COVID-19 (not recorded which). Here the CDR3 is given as CASSRDGGAGQPQHF. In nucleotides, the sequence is TGTGCCAGTAGTAGGGATGGGGGGGCAGGGCAGCCCCAGCATTTT.